The 7 T cell receptor beta chains in this list originate from one sample, sequenced in a study of blood T cell repertoires in COVID-19. The table came from immunoSEQ multiplex PCR; TCRdb's copy has only in-frame clones and leaves some out. The table includes roughly 250,000 clones, about 76% detected once. Sequences were obtained from peripheral blood. These receptors all stem from a woman aged 55-70 years with active or convalescent COVID-19.

This chain's CDR3 is CASSLQGLNYGYTF. The CDR3 DNA reads as TGTGCCAGCAGCTTACAGGGGCTGAACTATGGCTACACCTTC. The chain employs TRBV14 and TRBJ1-2, with TRBD1 identical over 7 bases. Germline loops: CDR1 SGHDN, CDR2 FVKESK. This CDR3 is built from 14 residues. Unmatched junction bases numbered 5, after V lost 5 bases and J lost 2 bases.

This clone has just one count. V usage is TRBV7-6 and J usage is TRBJ2-5, with D possibly TRBD1 on 6 matching bases. Germline V gene sequence: CDR1 SGHVS, CDR2 FNYEAQ. The CDR3 totals 19 residues. V lost 4 bases, J lost 5 bases, and 29 bases lay in between. In DNA form, the CDR3 reads TGTGCCAGCAGCTCACCCTACAGGGAGAGGGGATTAATGGAGGAGACCCAGTACTTC. Protein product: CASSSPYRERGLMEETQYF.

The chain joins TRBV4-1 to TRBJ1-5; D is uncertain. The CDR3 runs 15 residues. Germline V CDR1 and CDR2: MGHRA, YSYEKL. V shed 3 bases and J shed 5 bases, with 14 bases lying between them. CDR3 nucleotide sequence: TGCGCCAGCAGCCAGGGCCCGCACGGGGATCAGCCCCAGCATTTT. It is translated as CASSQGPHGDQPQHF.

The CDR3 DNA is TGTGCCATCAGTGAATATTCCTACGAGCAGTACTTC. Amino acid sequence: CAISEYSYEQYF. The chain is built from TRBV10-3 and TRBJ2-7; D is undetermined. Trimming removed 3 bases from V and 1 base from J, with 4 bases in between. Germline values: CDR1 ENHRY, CDR2 SYGVKD. There are 12 residues in the CDR3.

V usage is TRBV19 and J usage is TRBJ1-2; D not resolved. The V gene's germline CDR1 is LNHDA and CDR2 SQIVND (reference sequence). The CDR3 runs to 13 residues. The V end was cut by 5 bases, the J end by 3 bases, with 10 bases between. Written as DNA, the CDR3 is TGTGCCAGTAGTCGGACGGGATACTATGGCTACACCTTC. This codes for CASSRTGYYGYTF.

The V and J genes are TRBV9 and TRBJ2-1; possible D gene TRBD2, 7 bases. Per the germline V gene, CDR1 is SGDLS and CDR2 is YYNGEE. With 1 base removed from V and 3 bases from J, the gap between germline ends came to 11 bases. The CDR3 spans 15 residues. CDR3 sequence (DNA): TGTGCCAGCAGCGTACGGGGGGCCGACTACAATGAGCAGTTCTTC. Protein sequence: CASSVRGADYNEQFF. Full variable domain (outside the CDR3, taken from reference TRBV9 and TRBJ2-1): DSGVTQTPKHLITATGQRVTLRCSPRSGDLSVYWYQQSLDQGLQFLIQYYNGEERAKGNILERFSAQQFPDLHSELNLSSLELGDSALYFCASSVRGADYNEQFFGPGTRLTVL.

This chain joins TRBV4-3 and TRBJ1-6, with no clear D. The CDR3 runs to 16 residues. V lost 0 bases, J lost 6 bases, and 12 bases lay in between. The germline V gene has CDR1 LGHNA and CDR2 YSLEER. The DNA of the CDR3 is TGCGCCAGCAGCCAAGATCGAAGCCAAGTTAATTCACCCCTCCACTTT. It specifies CASSQDRSQVNSPLHF.